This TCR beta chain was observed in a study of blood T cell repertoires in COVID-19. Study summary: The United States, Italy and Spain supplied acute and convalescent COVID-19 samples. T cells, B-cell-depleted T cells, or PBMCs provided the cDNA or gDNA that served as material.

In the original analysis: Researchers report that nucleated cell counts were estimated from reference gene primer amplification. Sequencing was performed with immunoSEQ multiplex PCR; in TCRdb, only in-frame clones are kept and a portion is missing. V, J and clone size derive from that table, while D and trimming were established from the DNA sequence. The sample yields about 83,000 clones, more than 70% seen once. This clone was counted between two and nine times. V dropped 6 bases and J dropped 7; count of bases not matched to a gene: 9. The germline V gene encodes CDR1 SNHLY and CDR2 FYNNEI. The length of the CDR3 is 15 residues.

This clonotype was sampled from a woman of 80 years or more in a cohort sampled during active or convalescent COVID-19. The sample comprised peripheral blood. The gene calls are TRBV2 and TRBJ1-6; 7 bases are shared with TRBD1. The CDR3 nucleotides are TGTGCCAGCAGCCTACAGGGGACCCAAAATTCACCCCTCCACTTT. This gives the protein CASSLQGTQNSPLHF.